Sequencing of this T cell receptor (beta chain) was carried out in a study of blood T cells in healthy people across ages. V dropped 0 bases and J dropped 4 bases, with 19 bases sitting between them. Germline lookup yields CDR1 LGHNA and CDR2 YNFKEQ. The CDR3 is 18 amino acids. This clonotype was seen a few times. A sample-barcoded 5' primer and a J-beta primer mix were used in a second PCR of about 7 to 11 cycles. TCRdb passed the 5' RACE reads through MiXCR, listing each CDR3 protein once. The data hold 1.8 million or so distinct CDR3 sequences, with around 42% observed a single time. The total RNA that was extracted per sample amounted to at least 5 micrograms.

The chain carries TRBV4-2 and TRBJ2-4; D is unclear. This TCR derives from a human donor in good health. Sequencing was done on a sample of blood. CDR3 residues: CASSQEALTTLGKNIQYF. CDR3 coding DNA: TGTGCCAGCAGCCAAGAAGCCCTTACTACCTTGGGTAAAAACATTCAGTACTTC.